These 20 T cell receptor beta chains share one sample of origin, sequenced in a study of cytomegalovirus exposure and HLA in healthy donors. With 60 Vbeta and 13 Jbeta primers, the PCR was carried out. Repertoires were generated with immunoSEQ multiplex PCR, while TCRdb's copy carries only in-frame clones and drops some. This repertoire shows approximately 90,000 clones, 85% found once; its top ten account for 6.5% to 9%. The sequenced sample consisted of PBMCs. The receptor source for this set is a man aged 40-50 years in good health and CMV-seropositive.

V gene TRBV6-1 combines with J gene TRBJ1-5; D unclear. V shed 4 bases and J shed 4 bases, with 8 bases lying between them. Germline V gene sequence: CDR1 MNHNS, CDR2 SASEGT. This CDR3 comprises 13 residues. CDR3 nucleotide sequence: TGTGCCAGCAGTGGTAACAGAAATCAGCCCCAGCATTTT. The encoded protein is CASSGNRNQPQHF.

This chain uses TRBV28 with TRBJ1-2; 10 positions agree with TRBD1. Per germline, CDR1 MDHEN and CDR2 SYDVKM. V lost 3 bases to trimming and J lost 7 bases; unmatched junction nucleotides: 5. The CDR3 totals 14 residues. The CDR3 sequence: CASSFGTGACGYTF. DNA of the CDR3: TGTGCCAGCAGTTTCGGGACAGGGGCATGTGGCTACACCTTC.

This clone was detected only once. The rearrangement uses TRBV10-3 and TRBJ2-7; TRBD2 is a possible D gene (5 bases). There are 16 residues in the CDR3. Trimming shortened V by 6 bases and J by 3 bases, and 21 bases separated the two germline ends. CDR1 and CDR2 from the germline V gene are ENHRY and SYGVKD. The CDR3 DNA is TGTGCCATCAGCAGAGCAGAGAGGACTCTAAACTACGAGCAGTACTTC. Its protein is CAISRAERTLNYEQYF.

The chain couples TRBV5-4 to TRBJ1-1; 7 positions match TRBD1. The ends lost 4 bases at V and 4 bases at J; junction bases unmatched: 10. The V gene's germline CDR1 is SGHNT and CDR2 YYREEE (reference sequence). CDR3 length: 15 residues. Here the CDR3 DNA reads TGTGCCAGCAGCACGGACACAGGGGCGGTCACTGAAGCTTTCTTT. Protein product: CASSTDTGAVTEAFF.

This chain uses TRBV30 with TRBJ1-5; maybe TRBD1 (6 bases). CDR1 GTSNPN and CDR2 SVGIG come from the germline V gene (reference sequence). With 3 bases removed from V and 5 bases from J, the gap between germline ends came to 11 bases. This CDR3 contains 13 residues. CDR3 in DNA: TGTGCCTGGAGCCGGGACATTGATCAGCCCCAGCATTTT. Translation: CAWSRDIDQPQHF.

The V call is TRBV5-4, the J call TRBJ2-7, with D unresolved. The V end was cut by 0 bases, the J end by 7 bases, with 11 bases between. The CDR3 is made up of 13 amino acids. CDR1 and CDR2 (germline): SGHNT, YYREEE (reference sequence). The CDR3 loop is CASSLGADGEQYF. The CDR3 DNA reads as TGTGCCAGCAGCTTGGGGGCCGATGGTGAGCAGTACTTC.

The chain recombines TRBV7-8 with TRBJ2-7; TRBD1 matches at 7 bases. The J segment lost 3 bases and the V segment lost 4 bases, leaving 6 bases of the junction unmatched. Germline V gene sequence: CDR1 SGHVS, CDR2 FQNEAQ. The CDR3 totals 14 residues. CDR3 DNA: TGTGCCAGCAGCTCCGGGACAGTTAACTACGAGCAGTACTTC. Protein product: CASSSGTVNYEQYF.

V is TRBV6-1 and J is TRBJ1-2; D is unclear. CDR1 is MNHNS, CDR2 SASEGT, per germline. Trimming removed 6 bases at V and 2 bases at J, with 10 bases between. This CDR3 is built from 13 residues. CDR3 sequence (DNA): TGTGCCAGCAGCGCCGCGGGGAACTATGGCTACACCTTC. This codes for CASSAAGNYGYTF.

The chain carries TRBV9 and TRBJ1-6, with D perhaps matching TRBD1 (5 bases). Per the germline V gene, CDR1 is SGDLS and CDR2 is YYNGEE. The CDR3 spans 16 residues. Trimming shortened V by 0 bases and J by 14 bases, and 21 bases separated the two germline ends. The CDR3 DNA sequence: TGTGCCAGCAGCGTAGCTGGTGGTCAGGGTAGTAACGCCCTCCACTTT. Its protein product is CASSVAGGQGSNALHF.

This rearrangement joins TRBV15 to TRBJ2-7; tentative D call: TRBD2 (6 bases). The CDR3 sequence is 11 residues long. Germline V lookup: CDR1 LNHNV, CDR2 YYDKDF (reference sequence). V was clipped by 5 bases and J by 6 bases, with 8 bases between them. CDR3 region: CATSGGSEQYF. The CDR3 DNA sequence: TGTGCCACCAGCGGGGGGTCCGAGCAGTACTTC.

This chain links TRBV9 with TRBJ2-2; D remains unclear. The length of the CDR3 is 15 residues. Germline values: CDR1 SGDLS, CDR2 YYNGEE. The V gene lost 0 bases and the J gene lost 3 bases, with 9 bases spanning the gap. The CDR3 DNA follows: TGTGCCAGCAGCGTAGCGCACAGTGACACCGGGGAGCTGTTTTTT. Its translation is CASSVAHSDTGELFF.

CDR3 nucleotides: TGTGCCAGCAGCTTACCTGGCGGGGAGACCCAGTACTTC. This translates into CASSLPGGETQYF. The V and J genes are TRBV13 and TRBJ2-5; D is perhaps TRBD2 (5 bases). This CDR3 is 13 amino acids long. From germline, CDR1 is PRHDT and CDR2 FYEKMQ (reference sequence). The V and J ends lost 2 bases and 5 bases respectively, with 9 bases between them.

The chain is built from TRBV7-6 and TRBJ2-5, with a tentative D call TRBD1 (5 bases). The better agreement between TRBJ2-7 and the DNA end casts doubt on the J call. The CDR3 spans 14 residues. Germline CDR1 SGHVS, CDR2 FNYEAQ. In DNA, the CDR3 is TGTGCCAGCAGCGACGCCCAGGGCCAGGACGAGCAGTACTTC. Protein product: CASSDAQGQDEQYF.

Here the CDR3 DNA reads TGTGCCAGCAGCGCTGTCCTAGCGGGCGGAGAGACCCAGTACTTC. This sequence encodes CASSAVLAGGETQYF. The chain joins TRBV9 to TRBJ2-5; 8 bases fit TRBD2. The CDR3 runs 15 residues. Germline lookup yields CDR1 SGDLS and CDR2 YYNGEE. After removal of 3 bases from V and 4 bases from J, the junction contained 8 bases not matched to a gene.

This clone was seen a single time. The CDR3 here is CASREVGVRETQYF. CDR3 coding DNA: TGCGCCAGCAGGGAGGTGGGTGTAAGAGAGACCCAGTACTTC. This sequence joins TRBV5-1 and TRBJ2-5, with D maybe TRBD2 (5 bases). CDR1 and CDR2 (germline): SGHRS, YFSETQ. V shed 5 bases and J shed 4 bases, with 15 bases lying between them. This CDR3 region has 14 residues.

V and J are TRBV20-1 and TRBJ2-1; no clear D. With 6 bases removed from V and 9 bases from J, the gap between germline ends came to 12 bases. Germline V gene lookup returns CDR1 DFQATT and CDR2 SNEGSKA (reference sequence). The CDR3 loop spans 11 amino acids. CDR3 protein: CSAADIGEQFF. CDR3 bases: TGCAGTGCGGCCGACATCGGTGAGCAGTTCTTC.

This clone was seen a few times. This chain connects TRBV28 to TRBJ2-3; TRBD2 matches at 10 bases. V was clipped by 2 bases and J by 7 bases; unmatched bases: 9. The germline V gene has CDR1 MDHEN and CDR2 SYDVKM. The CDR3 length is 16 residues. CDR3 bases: TGTGCCAGCAGTTTAAGGACTAGCGGCCTCAGATATACGCAGTATTTT. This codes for CASSLRTSGLRYTQYF.

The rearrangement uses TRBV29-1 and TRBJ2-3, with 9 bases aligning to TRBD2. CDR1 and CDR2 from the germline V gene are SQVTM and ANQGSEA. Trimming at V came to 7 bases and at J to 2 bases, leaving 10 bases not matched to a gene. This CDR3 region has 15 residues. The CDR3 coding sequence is TGCAGCGCTAACCCTAAGCGGGGGGTCACAGATACGCAGTATTTT. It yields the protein CSANPKRGVTDTQYF.

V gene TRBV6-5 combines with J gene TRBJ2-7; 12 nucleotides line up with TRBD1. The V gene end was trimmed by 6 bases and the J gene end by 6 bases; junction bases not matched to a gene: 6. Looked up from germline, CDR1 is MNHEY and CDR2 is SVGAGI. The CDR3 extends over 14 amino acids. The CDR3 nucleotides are TGTGCCAGCAGCCGGGGACAGGGGGCAGGCGAGCAGTACTTC. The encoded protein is CASSRGQGAGEQYF.

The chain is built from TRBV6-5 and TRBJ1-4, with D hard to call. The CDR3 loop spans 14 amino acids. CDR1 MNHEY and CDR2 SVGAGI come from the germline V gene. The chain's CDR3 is CTLGGMATNEKLFF. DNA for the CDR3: TGTACTCTAGGAGGAATGGCGACTAATGAAAAACTGTTTTTT.